This is a list of T cell receptor beta chains from one sample in a study of OX40 agonist ivuxolimab in advanced cancers. Repertoires were generated with immunoSEQ multiplex PCR, while TCRdb's copy carries only in-frame clones and drops some. The table lists about 45,000 clones, 80% to 90% of them singletons. Sequencing was performed on CD4+ or CD8+ T cells sorted from blood, taken in a trial of the OX40 agonist ivuxolimab. The receptors shown here come from an adult with an advanced solid tumor such as melanoma, head and neck, liver or kidney cancer. Each CDR3 is given with its conserved first and last residue. Fields, in order: clone size, J gene, D gene, V gene, CDR3 DNA, CDR3 protein. The D gene is left open where the match is weak. Expanded clones get a size class; other rows say once, few or many, or leave the size out.

abundance: -
j_gene: TRBJ2-7
d_gene: -
v_gene: TRBV10-2
CDR3nt: TGCGCCAGCAGTGAGAGCGCGGAGCAGTACTTC
CDR3aa: CASSESAEQYF

abundance: -
j_gene: TRBJ2-7
d_gene: -
v_gene: TRBV28
CDR3nt: TGTGCCAGCAGTTTAGAAAGTTCCGGGCGGTACGAGCAGTACTTC
CDR3aa: CASSLESSGRYEQYF

abundance: once
j_gene: TRBJ1-3
d_gene: -
v_gene: TRBV6-5
CDR3nt: TGTGCCAGCAGTTCCCAGGGTGGTGGAAACACCATATATTTT
CDR3aa: CASSSQGGGNTIYF

abundance: -
j_gene: TRBJ2-5
d_gene: -
v_gene: TRBV6-1
CDR3nt: TGTGCCAGCAGTCCGAGTCAAGAGACCCAGTACTTC
CDR3aa: CASSPSQETQYF

abundance: few
j_gene: TRBJ1-6
d_gene: -
v_gene: TRBV6-4
CDR3nt: TGTGCCAGCAGTGTAGCTCAAGGTTCACCCCTCCACTTT
CDR3aa: CASSVAQGSPLHF

abundance: -
j_gene: TRBJ1-2
d_gene: TRBD1
v_gene: TRBV6-1
CDR3nt: TGTGCCTCTAGGTGGACAGGGGGCGATGGCTACACCTTC
CDR3aa: CASRWTGGDGYTF

abundance: -
j_gene: TRBJ1-4
d_gene: TRBD1
v_gene: TRBV28
CDR3nt: TGTGCCAGCAGTCCGTCGACAGGGTTTAATGAAAAACTGTTTTTT
CDR3aa: CASSPSTGFNEKLFF

abundance: -
j_gene: TRBJ2-6
d_gene: TRBD1
v_gene: TRBV6-5
CDR3nt: TGTGCCAGCAGTAGGGGGCGTTCTGGGGCCAACGTCCTGACTTTC
CDR3aa: CASSRGRSGANVLTF

abundance: -
j_gene: TRBJ1-2
d_gene: -
v_gene: TRBV20-1
CDR3nt: TGCAGTGCACAATGGACCTATGGCTACACCTTC
CDR3aa: CSAQWTYGYTF

abundance: -
j_gene: TRBJ2-5
d_gene: -
v_gene: TRBV5-1
CDR3nt: TGCGCCAGCAGCTTACGGGCCGGTCGGGCTAGAGCAGAGACCCAGTACTTC
CDR3aa: CASSLRAGRARAETQYF

abundance: -
j_gene: TRBJ1-1
d_gene: -
v_gene: TRBV9
CDR3nt: TGTGCCAGCAGCCCCGGCGGGGAGCTGGGCACTGAAGCTTTCTTT
CDR3aa: CASSPGGELGTEAFF

abundance: -
j_gene: TRBJ1-6
d_gene: -
v_gene: TRBV6-5
CDR3nt: TGTGCCAGCAGTTACTCGAACAGTCCGAATTCAGCCCTCCACTTT
CDR3aa: CASSYSNSPNSALHF

abundance: -
j_gene: TRBJ1-1
d_gene: -
v_gene: TRBV11-1
CDR3nt: TGTGCCAGCAGCTTATCAAGGGGAGTCGTGAACACTGAAGCTTTCTTT
CDR3aa: CASSLSRGVVNTEAFF

abundance: few
j_gene: TRBJ2-1
d_gene: TRBD2
v_gene: TRBV7-2
CDR3nt: TGTGCCAGCAGCGCACTAGCGGATACTTACAATGAGCAGTTCTTC
CDR3aa: CASSALADTYNEQFF

abundance: -
j_gene: TRBJ2-5
d_gene: -
v_gene: TRBV4-3
CDR3nt: TGCGCCAGCAGCCAGGGACGGTGGGAGACCCAGTACTTC
CDR3aa: CASSQGRWETQYF

abundance: -
j_gene: TRBJ2-2
d_gene: -
v_gene: TRBV6-4
CDR3nt: TGTGCCAGCAGTGGGCAGTTGAACACCGGGGAGCTGTTTTTT
CDR3aa: CASSGQLNTGELFF

abundance: -
j_gene: TRBJ1-1
d_gene: -
v_gene: TRBV6-5
CDR3nt: TGTGCCAGCGGCACAACAGGGAGGACTGAAGCTTTCTTT
CDR3aa: CASGTTGRTEAFF

abundance: few
j_gene: TRBJ2-7
d_gene: -
v_gene: TRBV2
CDR3nt: TGTGCCAACAAACGGGACACCAACTACGAGCAGTACTTC
CDR3aa: CANKRDTNYEQYF

abundance: -
j_gene: TRBJ1-2
d_gene: -
v_gene: TRBV29-1
CDR3nt: TGCAGCGTTGAGATAGGTCCTGGCTACACCTTC
CDR3aa: CSVEIGPGYTF

abundance: once
j_gene: TRBJ2-1
d_gene: -
v_gene: TRBV5-1
CDR3nt: TGCGCCAGCAGCTTTGACGGGTCCTACAATGAGCAGTTCTTC
CDR3aa: CASSFDGSYNEQFF

abundance: -
j_gene: TRBJ2-7
d_gene: TRBD2
v_gene: TRBV4-3
CDR3nt: TGCGCCAGCAGCCTCGCGGGGGTAGCGGACTCCTACGAGCAGTACTTC
CDR3aa: CASSLAGVADSYEQYF

abundance: -
j_gene: TRBJ2-2
d_gene: -
v_gene: TRBV10-3
CDR3nt: TGTGCCATCAGTGAAGGACGGAACACCGGGGAGCTGTTTTTT
CDR3aa: CAISEGRNTGELFF

abundance: -
j_gene: TRBJ1-1
d_gene: TRBD1
v_gene: TRBV4-1
CDR3nt: TGCGCCAGCAGCCATTCGGGACAGGGGGGACTGAACACTGAAGCTTTCTTT
CDR3aa: CASSHSGQGGLNTEAFF

abundance: -
j_gene: TRBJ2-5
d_gene: -
v_gene: TRBV6-1
CDR3nt: TGTGCCAGCAGGGAAGAGACCCAGTACTTC
CDR3aa: CASREETQYF

abundance: -
j_gene: TRBJ1-6
d_gene: -
v_gene: TRBV5-1
CDR3nt: TGCGCCAGCAGCTTAAGGGCGACGGGACGGGATAATTCACCCCTCCACTTT
CDR3aa: CASSLRATGRDNSPLHF

abundance: -
j_gene: TRBJ2-1
d_gene: -
v_gene: TRBV7-3
CDR3nt: TGTGCCAGCAGCTTAACGGGGCCTGGAGAGCAGTTCTTC
CDR3aa: CASSLTGPGEQFF

abundance: -
j_gene: TRBJ2-7
d_gene: -
v_gene: TRBV7-6
CDR3nt: TGTGCCAGCAGCTTAGGGTTTCCGGGAGAGCCCTACGAGCAGTACTTC
CDR3aa: CASSLGFPGEPYEQYF

abundance: -
j_gene: TRBJ2-1
d_gene: TRBD2
v_gene: TRBV7-9
CDR3nt: TGTGCCAGCAGCCCCGGGACTAGCGAGTACAATGAGCAGTTCTTC
CDR3aa: CASSPGTSEYNEQFF

abundance: -
j_gene: TRBJ2-3
d_gene: TRBD2
v_gene: TRBV12-5
CDR3nt: TGTGCTAGTGGTTTGGTAACGGGACTACCTGATACGCAGTATTTT
CDR3aa: CASGLVTGLPDTQYF

abundance: -
j_gene: TRBJ2-1
d_gene: -
v_gene: TRBV15
CDR3nt: TGTGCCACCAGCAGAGGAGCGGTTAGCTCCTACAATGAGCAGTTCTTC
CDR3aa: CATSRGAVSSYNEQFF